This note documents a single TCR beta chain sequence. Its antigen is currently not known. Per-base qualities were not stored, and no clone one base away is much larger. CDR1 KGHSH and CDR2 LQKENI are derived from the germline V gene. Trimming takes 4 bases from V and 3 bases from J, and the germline ends sit 6 bases apart. From the cysteine up to the phenylalanine, the CDR3 has a length of 12 residues. The entry retains the CDR3 DNA only, 36 bases that are in frame from base 1. This sample stems from a study of cytomegalovirus exposure and HLA in healthy donors (dated by TCRdb to about 2017). Describing the broader study: An earlier analysis of approximately 600 of the donors reported about 250 Gb of sequence data and 117 million unique TCR beta sequences from some 180 million T cells. A later analysis re-examined previously published TCR beta repertoires from more than 550 donors and added high-resolution HLA genotyping to investigate patterns of TCR occurrence. The later analysis used no new phenotypic data to find candidate immune exposures, relying instead on TCR beta sequences and their occurrence across donors. The study profiled the T cell repertoires of some 610 subjects by immunosequencing and related them to cytomegalovirus serostatus. Among the roughly 400 genotyped donors, 81% belonged to the genetic ancestry cluster associated with self-reported Caucasian donors. High-throughput TCR immunosequencing, statistical association of individual TCRs with disease status, and machine learning were combined to predict cytomegalovirus infection status. Class I and class II HLA loci were covered by the typing at four-digit resolution. An earlier analysis of 587 of the donors used high-throughput TCR beta sequencing to judge whether each TCR beta V gene segment behaved as functional or pseudogenic. The number of typed donors differed by locus: about 620-640 for A, B, C, DRB1 and DQB1; roughly 510 for DQA1; approximately 600 for DPA1; and about 450 for DPB1. Donor age, sex, ethnicity and CMV serostatus were compiled alongside the repertoire data. In a later genetic analysis, genome-wide SNP genotypes for about three fifths of the 666 donors were used, and that subset was treated as a discovery cohort. Five DR-DQ haplotypes were handled as single units for association and clustering, since linkage in the cohort was strong. Across about 380 genotyped donors of the cohort, an average of approximately 220,000 unique TCR beta nucleotide sequences per donor were sequenced, and approximately 17% of those sequences were non-productive. Roughly 310 gigabases of sequencing data and approximately 93 million unique TCR sequences were included in an early release covering 500 to 750 HLA-typed donors. Every repertoire in the discovery cohort had been generated on one and the same sequencing platform. Along with the approximately 600-subject first cohort, a separate validation cohort of 120 different subjects was used. The study aimed to test whether cataloging public T cell receptors could reveal signatures of past pathogen exposure. On the study overall, not on this receptor specifically: Cytomegalovirus status was reported to be diagnosed by the classifier with high specificity and sensitivity in both the original and validation cohorts. The study gave a list of more than 150 TCR beta chains associated with cytomegalovirus. When HLA alleles, especially DR and DQ, strongly co-occurred, TCR associations were difficult to assign to individual alleles. A later analysis found that HLA-associated TCR beta chains were more clonally expanded and had lower generation probabilities than equally common non-associated chains. V-gene and J-gene trimming of TCR beta chains was associated with a missense DCLRE1C variant in a later genetic analysis, and the association was replicated in an independent cohort. Correlated functional status among segregating V segments might be attributable to linkage disequilibrium, but an unknown experimental factor could not be ruled out. A cluster of highly shared sequence variants was judged likely to be a technical artifact of the sequencing pipeline. In a later analysis, several top co-occurrence clusters were reported to appear linked to parvovirus B19, influenza, CMV and Epstein-Barr virus. Because counts were too low, about 18 rarely observed V segments, including chromosome 9 orphons, were excluded from the earlier analysis of around 590 of the donors. In vitro tests confirmed that a few of the cytomegalovirus-associated TCR beta chains recognize cytomegalovirus antigens. In this cohort, only TCR beta chains were sequenced, and detectable features were limited by the absence of alpha or paired-chain data. Specific HLA alleles were associated with 15,000 to 20,000 TCR beta sequences at a false discovery rate of 0.05 in a later analysis. Most TCR sequences were seen in very few donors, while some public TCRs were found in many individuals. Immune exposure information for the cohort was limited to CMV serostatus. A later genetic analysis reported fewer N-insertions in productive TCRs among donors in an Asian-associated ancestry cluster than the approximately 700-donor mean. The presence/absence analyses assumed that sequencing depth was roughly uniform across donors, and that assumption may not be true. Because some donors lacked HLA typing at each locus, the association tests relied only on the typed subset. In a later analysis, the rate of TCR association differed among HLA loci, with DRB1 alleles having the most associated TCRs and HLA-C alleles having the fewest. A later analysis found that most CMV-associated TCR beta chains appeared HLA-restricted, with HLA associations seemingly driven largely by CMV exposure. The authors suggested that the approach could potentially be extended to other disease states and immunological phenotypes. A further reported finding was that TCR beta sequences accurately predicted the HLA-A and HLA-B alleles for most subjects in the first cohort. An earlier analysis of 450 to 750 of the donors showed that most TCR beta V segments appeared in productive rearrangements either about 87% or about 30% of the time, which broadly matched IMGT annotations. Some IMGT-functional V segments, including TRBV6-2 and TRBV6-3, could not be distinguished by the 87-base-pair reads and were therefore excluded.

In total, 600 or so healthy bone marrow donors made up the cohort. Cohort members were all nominally healthy when sampled, although unrecorded immune exposures were likely present. The donor was CMV seropositive and belonged to the group of 250 to 350 seropositive cohort members. A peripheral blood sample was provided by each donor, and peripheral blood mononuclear cells were used for TCR beta sequencing. The Qiagen DNeasy Blood Extraction Kit was used to extract genomic DNA from the blood cell samples. The receptor library was made with the immunoSEQ multiplex PCR assay. The multiplex PCR relied on a mix of 60 forward primers for TCR Vbeta segments and 13 reverse primers for TCR Jbeta segments. The CDR3 region of rearranged TCR beta genes was amplified from genomic DNA by a multiplex PCR assay. On the Illumina HiSeq System, the amplified TCR beta libraries were sequenced as 87-base-pair reads. The source study handled its data this way. In a later analysis, tens of millions of unique TCR beta chains were counted across the 690 or so repertoires, and roughly 10 million of these chains were shared by at least two donors. Raw reads were error-corrected and collapsed into unique sequences with a nearest-neighbor algorithm that merged closely related sequences to remove PCR and sequencing errors. Alignment of CDR3 sequences to IMGT reference sequences was used to assign V, D and J gene segments. Each retained sequence needed at least a six-nucleotide match to both a V gene segment and a J gene segment. Rearrangements were called productive when the CDR3 lacked stop codons and stayed in frame with V and J; all others were non-productive. Following IMGT convention, CDR3 was defined as the stretch from the second conserved V-encoded cysteine up to the conserved J-encoded phenylalanine. In an earlier analysis of more than 550 of the donors, sequences lacking an unambiguous match to a single V gene segment were excluded. In an earlier analysis of 587 of the donors, V segments were called functional above 56.7% productive rearrangements and were called segregating when the between-donor standard deviation exceeded 5%. To diagnose cytomegalovirus status from the catalog of TCR beta chain sequences, a statistical classification framework was built. In a later analysis, V and J genes were assigned by comparing TCR nucleotide sequences against IMGT/GENE-DB human TR gene sequences. Using the TCRdist pipeline, a later analysis assigned CDR3 sequences along with most-parsimonious VDJ recombination scenarios. In a later analysis, each TCR beta chain was defined by its CDR3 amino acid sequence together with its V-gene family, and reads without a unique V-gene family were excluded. To address suspected cross-contamination and a sequencing artifact, a later analysis removed under 600 highly shared, low-generation-probability nucleotide sequences. For each public chain, a later analysis derived a clonal expansion index from normalized ranks of inferred template counts within each repertoire. A later analysis computed generation probabilities with a VDJ recombination model fitted to out-of-frame rearrangements, and checked the results against IGoR. In a later analysis, hypergeometric tests were used to score TCR-TCR, TCR-HLA and TCR-CMV co-occurrence, with a repertoire-size bias correction applied to TCR pairs. False discovery rates were estimated in a later analysis by permuting HLA or CMV assignments 20 times. In a later analysis, co-occurring TCRs were grouped using DBSCAN, with TCRdist sequence similarity added in when clustering inside HLA-allele-positive subsets. For co-occurrence clustering, repertoires with fewer than 30,000 or more than 120,000 public chains were excluded, along with 4 to 6 repertoires with anomalous nucleotide sharing. In its TCRdb copy, this immuneACCESS table keeps in-frame sequences only and misses some clones. Where compared with another copy, unresolved V genes explain less than half of these, and the others have no known cause. V, J and clone size are taken as reported in that table, and D and trimming were inferred from the DNA itself. Across this sample there are 150,000 to 200,000 clones, with about four fifths seen only once. Jointly, the top ten make up approximately 6% of the sample.

Recombination joined TRBV18 with TRBJ1-2; the D gene lacks a confident call. This receptor was taken from a woman between 25 and 40 years old in good health and CMV-seropositive. The specimen was PBMCs. The CDR3 protein is CASSLRDYGYTF. The sequenced DNA: TGTGCCAGCTCACTCCGGGACTATGGCTACACCTTC.